This is a list of T cell receptor beta chains from one sample in a study of regulatory T cells in long-lasting Graves disease. TCRdb ran MiXCR on the multiplex PCR reads and lists one entry per CDR3 protein. Of about 540,000 distinct CDR3 sequences detected, about 14% appear once; the ten largest clones hold about 9.1%. The same specimen was also included in a second study, on T cells in Graves' hyperthyroidism and ophthalmopathy.

Sequenced material: peripheral blood mononuclear cells (PBMCs), taken at new diagnosis, from a patient treated with antithyroid drugs. The receptors shown here come from a man younger than 45 with Graves disease. Each CDR3 is given without its conserved first and last residue. Each record gives: CDR3 protein, J gene, V gene.

CDR3 protein: ASSSGTTGRTVGEQY; J gene: TRBJ2-7; V gene: TRBV6-2/TRBV6-3
CDR3 protein: ASSNRLAGGPRDEQF; J gene: TRBJ2-1; V gene: TRBV6-1
CDR3 protein: SAKRGNSWGGYT; J gene: TRBJ1-2; V gene: TRBV20-1
CDR3 protein: ASSAYVRGLAFTEAF; J gene: TRBJ1-1; V gene: TRBV27
CDR3 protein: ATSRAGTRDTYEQY; J gene: TRBJ2-7; V gene: TRBV15
CDR3 protein: ASSRVSGSSYEQY; J gene: TRBJ2-7; V gene: TRBV18
CDR3 protein: SAQGPSGMGGQY; J gene: TRBJ2-5; V gene: TRBV20-1
CDR3 protein: SVWGGTGPTNEKLF; J gene: TRBJ1-4; V gene: TRBV29-1
CDR3 protein: ASSLATGSETQY; J gene: TRBJ2-5; V gene: TRBV5-5
CDR3 protein: ASSFGSIRSNQPQH; J gene: TRBJ1-5; V gene: TRBV19
CDR3 protein: ASSEASGRGYGYT; J gene: TRBJ1-2; V gene: TRBV2
CDR3 protein: ASSPETGGLGEQY; J gene: TRBJ2-7; V gene: TRBV18
CDR3 protein: ASSNRDFQETQY; J gene: TRBJ2-5; V gene: TRBV5-6
CDR3 protein: ASRRFGGEKLF; J gene: TRBJ1-4; V gene: TRBV27
CDR3 protein: SVEDSGGETQY; J gene: TRBJ2-5; V gene: TRBV29-1
CDR3 protein: ASSQERAGGDNEQF; J gene: TRBJ2-1; V gene: TRBV4-2
CDR3 protein: ASSLEGWLAGEGGTDTQY; J gene: TRBJ2-3; V gene: TRBV11-3
CDR3 protein: AIAESGGSSNEQY; J gene: TRBJ2-7; V gene: TRBV10-3
CDR3 protein: ASSPYRDQETQY; J gene: TRBJ2-5; V gene: TRBV18
CDR3 protein: ASSSDRSNYGYT; J gene: TRBJ1-2; V gene: TRBV27
CDR3 protein: ASSRSDVPDTQY; J gene: TRBJ2-3; V gene: TRBV28
CDR3 protein: SAPGQGNEKLF; J gene: TRBJ1-4; V gene: TRBV20-1
CDR3 protein: ASSFLSGPSYEQY; J gene: TRBJ2-7; V gene: TRBV5-1
CDR3 protein: ASSNAVGLGGYT; J gene: TRBJ1-2; V gene: TRBV28
CDR3 protein: AWKLAGHYEQY; J gene: TRBJ2-7; V gene: TRBV30
CDR3 protein: ASSYSTGAGELF; J gene: TRBJ2-2; V gene: TRBV6-5
CDR3 protein: SASTGRDTEAF; J gene: TRBJ1-1; V gene: TRBV20-1
CDR3 protein: ASSKGANEQF; J gene: TRBJ2-1; V gene: TRBV7-2
CDR3 protein: SASGTGVDGYT; J gene: TRBJ1-2; V gene: TRBV20-1
CDR3 protein: ASSGGGGYNNEQF; J gene: TRBJ2-1; V gene: TRBV7-3
CDR3 protein: ASTPSGRVGNIQY; J gene: TRBJ2-4; V gene: TRBV7-8
CDR3 protein: ATSSPGQGGQSYGYT; J gene: TRBJ1-2; V gene: TRBV24-1
CDR3 protein: ASSGTYYTGELF; J gene: TRBJ2-2; V gene: TRBV27
CDR3 protein: ASSPQGFNTEAF; J gene: TRBJ1-1; V gene: TRBV28
CDR3 protein: ASSIIDEQF; J gene: TRBJ2-1; V gene: TRBV5-6
CDR3 protein: ASSEEWDRGNQPQH; J gene: TRBJ1-5; V gene: TRBV2
CDR3 protein: SAQPPQETQY; J gene: TRBJ2-5; V gene: TRBV20-1
CDR3 protein: ASSESVTGGSDEQY; J gene: TRBJ2-7; V gene: TRBV10-1
CDR3 protein: ASSPGGTSGHEQY; J gene: TRBJ2-7; V gene: TRBV6-2/TRBV6-3
CDR3 protein: ASRGTGEGYT; J gene: TRBJ1-2; V gene: TRBV3-1
CDR3 protein: SAVLGGQETQY; J gene: TRBJ2-5; V gene: TRBV20-1